These T cell receptor beta chains were read from a single sample in a study of blood T cell repertoires in COVID-19. Method: immunoSEQ multiplex PCR; TCRdb's copy keeps in-frame clones and lacks some. Of around 170,000 clones detected, approximately 84% appear once; the ten largest clones hold 10% to 15%. Sample: PBMCs or T cells enriched from blood (not recorded which). The origin of the receptors is a man between 50 and 59 years old who had recovered from COVID-19. Each CDR3 is given with its conserved first and last residue. A D gene is named only where the DNA matches it firmly. The size of a clone is reported for some rows only, either as once, few or many, or as a class for expanded clones.

>TRBJ2-4|TRBD1|TRBV7-9|-
CASTGGENIQYF
TGTGCCAGTACAGGGGGTGAAAACATTCAGTACTTC
>TRBJ1-2|TRBD1|TRBV5-6|-
CASSLDRTGAHGYTF
TGTGCCAGCAGCTTGGATCGAACAGGGGCGCATGGCTACACCTTC
>TRBJ2-5|TRBD1|TRBV5-1|-
CASSNRGETQYF
TGCGCCAGCAGCAACAGGGGGGAGACCCAGTACTTC
>TRBJ1-2|TRBD1|TRBV6-5|-
CASRLSTGDHYGYTF
TGTGCCAGCAGGCTTTCGACAGGGGACCACTATGGCTACACCTTC
>TRBJ1-3|-|TRBV29-1|-
CSANPRGGNTIYF
TGCAGCGCCAATCCCAGGGGTGGAAACACCATATATTTT
>TRBJ2-3|TRBD2|TRBV18|-
CASSPAGFTDTQYF
TGTGCCAGCTCTCCAGCGGGGTTCACAGATACGCAGTATTTT
>TRBJ1-4|TRBD1|TRBV19|-
CASSARQGTNEKLFF
TGTGCCAGTAGTGCTAGACAGGGGACTAATGAAAAACTGTTTTTT
>TRBJ2-7|-|TRBV6-5|-
CASSQGSHEQYF
TGTGCCAGCAGTCAGGGGTCCCACGAGCAGTACTTC
>TRBJ2-2|-|TRBV4-1|-
CASSQDPRVGTGELFF
TGCGCCAGCAGCCAAGATCCCAGGGTCGGCACCGGGGAGCTGTTTTTT
>TRBJ2-6|-|TRBV19|-
CASSMGLSGRVAGANVLTF
TGTGCCAGTAGTATGGGGCTATCCGGGAGAGTGGCCGGGGCCAACGTCCTGACTTTC
>TRBJ1-5|TRBD1|TRBV7-2|-
CASSPTTGNQPQHF
TGTGCCAGCAGCCCGACGACAGGGAATCAGCCCCAGCATTTT
>TRBJ1-4|-|TRBV7-9|many
CASSLASGVEKLFF
TGTGCCAGCAGCTTAGCGTCGGGGGTAGAAAAACTGTTTTTT
>TRBJ1-3|TRBD1|TRBV25-1|once
CASSGDRGNTIYF
TGTGCCAGCAGTGGGGACAGGGGAAACACCATATATTTT
>TRBJ2-7|-|TRBV18|few
CATPRSSYEQYF
TGTGCCACCCCCCGGTCCTCCTACGAGCAGTACTTC
>TRBJ1-2|-|TRBV4-2|-
CASSQDGGMGYTF
TGTGCCAGCAGCCAAGATGGGGGGATGGGCTACACCTTC
>TRBJ1-4|-|TRBV7-2|-
CASSLLRTSEKLFF
TGTGCCAGCAGCTTACTTAGGACATCCGAAAAACTGTTTTTT
>TRBJ1-1|-|TRBV29-1|-
CSVGVSLEAFF
TGCAGCGTTGGAGTCTCATTAGAAGCTTTCTTT
>TRBJ1-3|TRBD1|TRBV10-3|-
CAISESGQGISGNTIYF
TGTGCCATCAGTGAGTCCGGACAGGGAATATCTGGAAACACCATATATTTT
>TRBJ2-7|-|TRBV7-2|-
CASSLLEPYEQYF
TGTGCCAGCAGCTTACTGGAGCCCTACGAGCAGTACTTC
>TRBJ1-3|TRBD1|TRBV5-6|once
CASSLVDRGNTIYF
TGTGCCAGCAGCTTGGTGGACAGGGGAAACACCATATATTTT
>TRBJ2-1|-|TRBV11-3|-
CASSPDTYNEQFF
TGTGCCAGCAGCCCAGACACGTACAATGAGCAGTTCTTC
>TRBJ1-1|-|TRBV19|-
CASTGGGTSMNTEAFF
TGTGCCAGTACTGGGGGGGGGACCTCAATGAACACTGAAGCTTTCTTT
>TRBJ2-1|TRBD2|TRBV10-3|-
CAISKSPGRAGTSYNEQFF
TGTGCCATCAGTAAGAGCCCCGGTCGGGCCGGGACTAGCTACAATGAGCAGTTCTTC
>TRBJ1-2|-|TRBV24-1|-
CATSDATANYGYTF
TGTGCCACCAGTGATGCTACTGCTAACTATGGCTACACCTTC
>TRBJ1-4|TRBD1|TRBV4-1|-
CASSVPGGGLTNEKLFF
TGCGCCAGCAGCGTCCCAGGGGGCGGGTTGACTAATGAAAAACTGTTTTTT
>TRBJ1-5|-|TRBV7-2|few
CASSLRQGNQPQHF
TGTGCCAGCAGCTTACGACAGGGCAATCAGCCCCAGCATTTT
>TRBJ2-3|-|TRBV18|-
CASSTAGIQSTDTQYF
TGTGCCAGCTCAACCGCAGGGATCCAAAGCACAGATACGCAGTATTTT
>TRBJ2-3|-|TRBV5-8|few
CASSDGVGGPSSTDTQYF
TGTGCCAGCAGCGACGGTGTCGGGGGGCCCTCTAGCACAGATACGCAGTATTTT
>TRBJ2-5|-|TRBV5-4|-
CASSLKGGETQYF
TGTGCCAGCAGCTTAAAAGGGGGAGAGACCCAGTACTTC
>TRBJ1-3|-|TRBV7-2|-
CASSPGLGNTIYF
TGTGCCAGCAGCCCGGGTCTTGGAAACACCATATATTTT
>TRBJ2-1|-|TRBV4-1|-
CASSSTAAGGGDEQFF
TGCGCCAGCAGCTCCACGGCGGCAGGGGGAGGAGATGAGCAGTTCTTC
>TRBJ2-3|-|TRBV4-2|-
CASSQEFGWAAADTQYF
TGTGCCAGCAGCCAAGAATTCGGGTGGGCAGCGGCAGATACGCAGTATTTT
>TRBJ1-2|-|TRBV6-5|-
CASSGFYGYTF
TGTGCCAGCTCAGGGTTCTATGGCTACACCTTC
>TRBJ2-1|-|TRBV5-4|few
CASSFDRTLNNEQFF
TGTGCCAGCAGCTTTGACAGGACCCTCAACAATGAGCAGTTCTTC
>TRBJ1-2|TRBD1|TRBV29-1|-
CSVRQGANYGYTF
TGCAGCGTTCGACAGGGGGCTAACTATGGCTACACCTTC
>TRBJ1-1|-|TRBV5-1|-
CASSARQARNTEAFF
TGCGCCAGCAGCGCAAGACAGGCTAGAAACACTGAAGCTTTCTTT
>TRBJ2-2|-|TRBV30|-
CAWSPVSGELFF
TGTGCCTGGAGTCCAGTCAGCGGGGAGCTGTTTTTT
>TRBJ2-3|TRBD2|TRBV5-1|-
CASSLERDGTDTQYF
TGCGCCAGCAGCTTGGAGCGGGACGGCACAGATACGCAGTATTTT
>TRBJ1-2|-|TRBV18|-
CASSLKQGSNYGYTF
TGTGCCAGCTCCTTAAAACAGGGATCGAACTATGGCTACACCTTC
>TRBJ2-7|TRBD2|TRBV29-1|-
CSVEVGGRYEQYF
TGCAGCGTTGAAGTGGGGGGGAGGTACGAGCAGTACTTC
>TRBJ1-1|-|TRBV4-1|-
CASSQVVGLLRGVGTEAFF
TGCGCCAGCAGCCAAGTTGTAGGACTTCTCCGGGGTGTCGGCACTGAAGCTTTCTTT
>TRBJ1-3|-|TRBV18|-
CASSPPTAANTIYF
TGTGCCAGCTCACCACCGACAGCTGCAAACACCATATATTTT
>TRBJ1-1|TRBD1|TRBV11-2|-
CASSFPGQGQLEAFF
TGTGCCAGCAGCTTTCCGGGACAGGGGCAACTGGAAGCTTTCTTT
>TRBJ1-4|-|TRBV5-6|-
CASSGKGTKPFGEKLFF
TGTGCCAGCAGCGGTAAAGGGACAAAGCCATTTGGGGAAAAACTGTTTTTT
>TRBJ2-7|TRBD2|TRBV2|-
CASSAGGLGEQYF
TGTGCCAGCAGTGCGGGAGGGCTGGGCGAGCAGTACTTC
>TRBJ1-1|TRBD1|TRBV4-1|-
CASRDDREVNTEAFF
TGCGCCAGCAGGGACGACAGGGAGGTGAACACTGAAGCTTTCTTT
>TRBJ1-2|TRBD1|TRBV19|-
CASSGDRGWDGYTF
TGTGCCAGTAGCGGGGACAGGGGCTGGGACGGCTACACCTTC
>TRBJ1-3|TRBD1|TRBV7-9|-
CASRWDSSGNTIYF
TGTGCCAGCAGGTGGGACAGCTCTGGAAACACCATATATTTT
>TRBJ1-4|TRBD1|TRBV5-6|-
CASSSGQGAPNEKLFF
TGTGCCAGCAGCTCGGGACAGGGGGCCCCTAATGAAAAACTGTTTTTT
>TRBJ2-5|TRBD1|TRBV6-2/TRBV6-3|-
CASSYFGSGRDSPPETQYF
TGTGCCAGCAGTTACTTCGGGTCCGGCCGGGACAGCCCTCCGGAGACCCAGTACTTC
>TRBJ2-7|-|TRBV30|-
CAWGIGSLYEQYF
TGTGCCTGGGGTATCGGGAGTCTCTACGAGCAGTACTTC
>TRBJ2-1|TRBD2|TRBV6-5|-
CACQRGGGNNNEQFF
TGTGCCTGCCAGAGGGGCGGGGGGAACAACAATGAGCAGTTCTTC
>TRBJ1-2|-|TRBV6-5|once
CASSYSGDYGYTF
TGTGCCAGCAGTTACTCAGGGGATTATGGCTACACCTTC
>TRBJ2-1|-|TRBV9|-
CASRGGNEQFF
TGTGCCTCCCGTGGGGGGAATGAGCAGTTCTTC
>TRBJ2-4|TRBD1|TRBV6-2/TRBV6-3|many
CASSSTGVGGIQYF
TGTGCCAGCAGTTCGACAGGGGTCGGGGGCATTCAGTACTTC
>TRBJ1-4|-|TRBV7-8|-
CASSLANGATNEKLFF
TGTGCCAGCAGCTTAGCGAACGGGGCAACTAATGAAAAACTGTTTTTT